Listed here are 6 T cell receptor beta chains from one sample, sequenced in a study of OX40 agonist ivuxolimab in advanced cancers. Profiled with immunoSEQ multiplex PCR; TCRdb holds only in-frame clones, not every one. The repertoire has tens of thousands of clones, approximately 88% of them found once; the top ten carry 9.5% to 15%. The starting material was CD4+ or CD8+ T cells sorted from blood, obtained in a trial of the OX40 agonist ivuxolimab. Receptor source: an adult with an advanced solid tumor such as melanoma, head and neck, liver or kidney cancer.

The chain is built from TRBV4-3 and TRBJ2-3; D is perhaps TRBD2 (5 bases). Germline CDR1 LGHNA, CDR2 YSLEER. This CDR3 comprises 14 residues. The V and J ends lost 4 bases and 6 bases respectively, with 14 bases between them. CDR3 sequence: CASSRASQRDTQYF. The CDR3 bases are TGCGCCAGCAGCCGAGCCTCCCAGCGGGATACGCAGTATTTT.

The chain employs TRBV10-3 and TRBJ2-3, with D perhaps TRBD1 (5 bases). Germline lookup yields CDR1 ENHRY and CDR2 SYGVKD. V was clipped by 2 bases and J by 0 bases, with 15 bases between them. CDR3 size: 17 residues. The DNA of the CDR3 is TGTGCCATCAGTGAGATCCAGGGATGGGCTAGCACAGATACGCAGTATTTT. Translation: CAISEIQGWASTDTQYF.

The chain carries TRBV6-1 and TRBJ2-5, with TRBD1 matching over 8 bases. This CDR3 comprises 15 residues. Trimming took 0 bases from V and 5 from J; bases not matched to a gene: 5. The germline CDR1 and CDR2 sequences are MNHNS and SASEGT. This CDR3 is CASSEADRELETQYF. The DNA for the CDR3 is TGTGCCAGCAGTGAAGCGGACAGGGAGTTGGAGACCCAGTACTTC.

A few counts support this clone. This sample includes further DNA sequences coding for the same CDR3. This sequence joins TRBV7-9 and TRBJ1-1; TRBD1 is a possible D gene (6 bases). The CDR3 length is 13 residues. V lost 5 bases, J lost 2 bases, and 9 bases lay in between. The germline V gene encodes CDR1 SEHNR and CDR2 FQNEAQ (reference sequence). CDR3 sequence reads: CASSAQGNTEAFF. The CDR3 region has the DNA TGTGCCAGCAGCGCACAGGGAAACACTGAAGCTTTCTTT.

The chain uses TRBV10-1 and TRBJ1-1; D is uncertain. CDR1 is WNHNN, CDR2 SYGVQD, per germline (reference sequence). V was trimmed by 1 base and J by 2 bases, leaving 8 bases between them. This CDR3 contains 14 residues. The CDR3 reads CASSEWVGNTEAFF. For the CDR3, the DNA is TGCGCCAGCAGTGAGTGGGTCGGTAACACTGAAGCTTTCTTT.

The V and J genes are TRBV5-4 and TRBJ1-2; no reliable D call. The CDR3 is 13 amino acids. The germline V gene encodes CDR1 SGHNT and CDR2 YYREEE (reference sequence). Deletions cut 5 bases from V and 0 bases from J, with 8 bases between. The CDR3 DNA follows: TGTGCCAGCAGTAAAGAACCTAACTATGGCTACACCTTC. It translates to CASSKEPNYGYTF.